The rows below give T cell receptor beta chains drawn from one sample of a study of cytomegalovirus exposure and HLA in healthy donors. Libraries were prepared by immunoSEQ multiplex PCR; TCRdb keeps only in-frame clonotypes and omits some of them. The top ten hold about a sixth of the sample, which has about 180,000 clones, around 85% seen once. Sequencing was performed on PBMCs. The receptors derive from a man aged 18 to 30 in good health and CMV-seropositive. Each CDR3 is given with its conserved first and last residue. A row's size may be missing; if present it is once, few, many or a size class.

CATSSAYNEQFF,TRBV15,TRBJ2-1,NA
CASSLAGGFVETQYF,TRBV11-3,TRBJ2-5,NA
CASTQRSNEQYF,TRBV28,TRBJ2-7,few
CASSLGAGGYEQYF,TRBV5-4,TRBJ2-7,NA
CASRGQANEKLFF,TRBV2,TRBJ1-4,NA
CASSPQETQYF,TRBV7-9,TRBJ2-5,NA
CASSPSGRLIDEQYF,TRBV6-6,TRBJ2-7,NA
CASRKKLADYNEQFF,TRBV7-2,TRBJ2-1,NA
CASSKTSGGYNEQFF,TRBV7-2,TRBJ2-1,NA
CASSVGLAGNMYEQYF,TRBV9,NA,NA
CASSLEGRDSYGYTF,TRBV5-1,TRBJ1-2,few